The 12 T cell receptor beta chains presented below share a single source sample, sequenced in a study of brain T cells in children with intractable seizures. Clones were sequenced by immunoSEQ multiplex PCR, and TCRdb holds only the in-frame ones, with some missing. The table has roughly 110,000 clones, 85% to 95% seen once. The source material was peripheral blood, sampled at surgery. These receptors were taken from a boy younger than two with hemimegalencephaly and intractable seizures.

The chain employs TRBV6-5 and TRBJ2-6, with unresolved D. The V end lost 3 bases, the J end lost 0 bases, and 6 bases lay between the germline ends. The V gene's germline CDR1 is MNHEY and CDR2 SVGAGI. CDR3 size: 15 residues. This chain's CDR3 is CASSYTHSGANVLTF. CDR3 coding DNA: TGTGCCAGCAGTTATACGCACTCTGGGGCCAACGTCCTGACTTTC.

V gene TRBV7-9 combines with J gene TRBJ2-7; 8 bases map to TRBD1. V was clipped by 5 bases and J by 4 bases; unmatched bases: 7. CDR1 and CDR2 from the germline V gene are SEHNR and FQNEAQ (reference sequence). The CDR3 consists of 14 residues. The CDR3 protein is CASSARGRVYEQYF. CDR3 coding DNA: TGTGCCAGCAGCGCCAGGGGGCGCGTGTACGAGCAGTACTTC. The variable domain in full, completed from reference TRBV7-9 and TRBJ2-7, reads DTGVSQNPRHKITKRGQNVTFRCDPISEHNRLYWYRQTLGQGPEFLTYFQNEAQLEKSRLLSDRFSAERPKGSFSTLEIQRTEQGDSAMYLCASSARGRVYEQYFGPGTRLTVT.

CDR3 sequence: CASSLWSGSSYEQYF. The CDR3 DNA reads as TGTGCCAGCAGTTTATGGAGCGGGAGCTCCTACGAGCAGTACTTC. This chain links TRBV27 with TRBJ2-7, with 8 bases aligning to TRBD2. This CDR3 region has 15 residues. The germline CDR1 and CDR2 sequences are MNHEY and SMNVEV (reference sequence). The V gene end was trimmed by 1 base and the J gene end by 0 bases; junction bases not matched to a gene: 2.

The chain uses TRBV3-1 (or the pseudogene TRBV3-2) and TRBJ2-7; TRBD2 matches at 11 bases. J lost 4 bases, V lost 2 bases, and 7 bases had no gene match. There are 16 residues in the CDR3. Per the germline V gene, CDR1 is LGHDT and CDR2 is YNNKEL (reference sequence). Here the CDR3 DNA reads TGTGCCAGCAGCCAATTGACTAGCGGGAACAGTTACGAGCAGTACTTC. As protein: CASSQLTSGNSYEQYF.

V gene TRBV7-9 combines with J gene TRBJ1-6, with D tentatively TRBD1 (6 bases). Trimming took off 1 base at V and 6 bases at J, with 10 bases between the two ends. The CDR3 spans 15 residues. Germline V gene lookup returns CDR1 SEHNR and CDR2 FQNEAQ (reference sequence). This CDR3 reads CASSLGGGLNSPLHF. The CDR3 DNA is TGTGCCAGCAGCTTAGGAGGGGGGCTTAATTCACCCCTCCACTTT.

The rearrangement links TRBV27 to TRBJ2-1; D gene ambiguous. The CDR3 runs to 14 residues. The germline V and J ends were trimmed by 6 bases and 2 bases, with 11 bases remaining between them. CDR1 and CDR2 (germline): MNHEY, SMNVEV (reference sequence). The DNA of the CDR3 is TGTGCCAGCAGCGGAAGCCCTACCTACAATGAGCAGTTCTTC. Residues: CASSGSPTYNEQFF.

V and J are TRBV9 and TRBJ1-1, with 7 bases that match TRBD1. The CDR3 spans 13 residues. J gave up 6 bases and V 5 bases, and 7 bases lay outside the gene matches. Germline-derived CDR1 and CDR2 are SGDLS and YYNGEE. The CDR3 protein is CASRGGGSAEAFF. DNA of the CDR3: TGTGCCAGCAGAGGAGGGGGCTCGGCTGAAGCTTTCTTT. The variable domain in full, completed from reference TRBV9 and TRBJ1-1, reads DSGVTQTPKHLITATGQRVTLRCSPRSGDLSVYWYQQSLDQGLQFLIQYYNGEERAKGNILERFSAQQFPDLHSELNLSSLELGDSALYFCASRGGGSAEAFFGQGTRLTVV.

The chain uses TRBV7-9 and TRBJ2-2, with D uncertain. Looked up from germline, CDR1 is SEHNR and CDR2 is FQNEAQ (reference sequence). Trimming stripped 2 bases from V and 6 bases from J, with 4 bases between. The CDR3 extends over 12 amino acids. This CDR3 is CASSLPPGELFF. The CDR3 DNA reads as TGTGCCAGCAGCTTACCCCCCGGGGAGCTGTTTTTT.

The chain uses TRBV15 and TRBJ2-7; 11 bases map to TRBD2. V gave up 5 bases and J gave up 1 base; unmatched junction bases: 13. CDR3 length: 18 amino acids. Germline values: CDR1 LNHNV, CDR2 YYDKDF (reference sequence). CDR3 nucleotide sequence: TGTGCCACCAGCGGGTCTCTAGCGGGGGGCGCCCAATCCTACGAGCAGTACTTC. It yields the protein CATSGSLAGGAQSYEQYF.

The chain has TRBV4-2 and TRBJ2-1; the D gene could be TRBD1 or TRBD2 (5 bases each). The CDR3 totals 15 residues. In germline, CDR1 is LGHNA, CDR2 YNFKEQ. V lost 1 base and J lost 7, with 14 bases in between. CDR3 in DNA: TGTGCCAGCAGCCAAGTGGGGGTTGCGAATAATGAGCAGTTCTTC. Translation: CASSQVGVANNEQFF.

The chain uses TRBV6-5 and TRBJ1-2, with 7 bases identical to TRBD1. The trim removed 6 bases at V and 4 bases at J, leaving 5 bases unmatched. The CDR3 totals 13 residues. CDR1 and CDR2 (germline): MNHEY, SVGAGI. CDR3 sequence reads: CASRAGTAYGYTF. CDR3 sequence (DNA): TGTGCCAGCAGGGCCGGGACAGCCTATGGCTACACCTTC.

The gene calls are TRBV11-2 and TRBJ2-1; D is perhaps TRBD2 (6 bases). With 6 bases removed from V and 7 bases from J, the gap between germline ends came to 10 bases. The CDR3 runs to 12 residues. Germline lookup yields CDR1 SGHAT and CDR2 FQNNGV. CDR3: CASRGEVNEQFF. In DNA, the CDR3 is TGTGCCAGCAGGGGGGAGGTAAATGAGCAGTTCTTC.